Each of the 8 T cell receptor beta chains below was sequenced from the same sample in a study of cytomegalovirus exposure and HLA in healthy donors. PCR was performed using 60 Vbeta and 13 Jbeta primers. The repertoire was sequenced with immunoSEQ multiplex PCR; TCRdb's copy has only in-frame clones and lacks some. The sample contains about 190,000 clones, about 80% of which appear only once. Sequenced: PBMCs. These receptors originate from a man aged 35 to 55 in good health and CMV-seropositive.

The chain links TRBV6-4 to TRBJ2-6; no clear D. V lost 3 bases, J lost 0 bases, and 6 bases lay in between. Per the germline V gene, CDR1 is MRHNA and CDR2 is SNTAGT. The CDR3 runs to 15 residues. The DNA of the CDR3 is TGTGCCAGCAGTGAGCAGAACTCTGGGGCCAACGTCCTGACTTTC. Its protein is CASSEQNSGANVLTF.

This clone was picked up a small number of times. This chain uses TRBV10-2 with TRBJ2-3, with D possibly matching TRBD1 (6 bases). Trimming shortened V by 7 bases and J by 2 bases, and 13 bases separated the two germline ends. There are 14 residues in the CDR3. CDR1 and CDR2 (germline): WSHSY, SAAADI. The CDR3 bases are TGCGCCAGCAACTTGGGGGCCCCCACAGATACGCAGTATTTT. It codes for CASNLGAPTDTQYF.

This chain links TRBV7-3 with TRBJ2-1; TRBD1 might be the D (6 bases). The CDR3 runs to 15 residues. V shed 0 bases and J shed 0 bases, with 6 bases lying between them. The germline gives CDR1 SGHTA, CDR2 FQGTGA. The CDR3 DNA reads as TGTGCCAGCAGCTTAACAGGGGGCTCCTACAATGAGCAGTTCTTC. It specifies CASSLTGGSYNEQFF.

The rearrangement joins TRBV6-5 to TRBJ1-2; weak D call: TRBD1 (6 bases). The V gene's germline CDR1 is MNHEY and CDR2 SVGAGI. With 2 bases removed from V and 4 bases from J, the gap between germline ends came to 17 bases. This CDR3 contains 16 residues. DNA for the CDR3: TGTGCCAGCAGTTACACCTCCTCAGGGGTCGGCTATGGCTACACCTTC. Protein sequence: CASSYTSSGVGYGYTF.

This chain uses TRBV2 with TRBJ2-2, with a weak D call TRBD1 (6 bases). Trimming removed 6 bases at V and 0 bases at J, with 11 bases between. Germline CDR1 SNHLY, CDR2 FYNNEI. CDR3 length equals 15 residues. This chain's CDR3 is CASRDRRANTGELFF. The DNA for the CDR3 is TGTGCCAGCAGAGACAGGAGAGCGAACACCGGGGAGCTGTTTTTT.

This clone was detected only once. This chain joins TRBV5-1 and TRBJ2-2; 7 nucleotides line up with TRBD1. Germline values: CDR1 SGHRS, CDR2 YFSETQ. This CDR3 is built from 14 residues. J lost 6 bases, V lost 4 bases, and 6 bases had no gene match. DNA for the CDR3: TGCGCCAGCAGCATCAACAGGGGTGCCGGGGAGCTGTTTTTT. Amino acids: CASSINRGAGELFF.

The gene calls are TRBV6-5 and TRBJ1-6; TRBD1 matches 9 bases. This CDR3 region has 15 residues. Losses at the gene ends were 6 bases for V and 7 bases for J; bases not matched to a gene: 7. The V gene's germline CDR1 is MNHEY and CDR2 SVGAGI. CDR3 nucleotides: TGTGCCAGCAGCTGGATGGACAGGGGAAATTCACCCCTCCACTTT. Translated, it gives CASSWMDRGNSPLHF.

The rearrangement uses TRBV5-1 and TRBJ2-3, with a tentative D call TRBD1 (5 bases). This CDR3 spans 14 amino acids. The germline CDR1 and CDR2 sequences are SGHRS and YFSETQ. The V gene lost 6 bases and the J gene lost 1 base, with 12 bases spanning the gap. The CDR3 bases are TGCGCCAGCACCTCGGGCAGGGGCACAGATACGCAGTATTTT. Translation gives CASTSGRGTDTQYF.